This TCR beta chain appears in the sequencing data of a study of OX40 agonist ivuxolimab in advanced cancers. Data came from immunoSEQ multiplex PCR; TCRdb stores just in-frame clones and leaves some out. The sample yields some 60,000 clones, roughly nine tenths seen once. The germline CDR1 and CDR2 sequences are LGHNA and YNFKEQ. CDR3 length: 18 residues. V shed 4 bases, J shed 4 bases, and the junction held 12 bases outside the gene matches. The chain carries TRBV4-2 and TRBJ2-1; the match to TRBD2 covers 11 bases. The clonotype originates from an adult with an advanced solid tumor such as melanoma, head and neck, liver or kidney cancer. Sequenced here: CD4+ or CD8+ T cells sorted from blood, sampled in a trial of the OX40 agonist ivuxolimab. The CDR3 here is CASSRTSGLAGGYNEQFF. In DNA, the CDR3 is TGTGCCAGCAGCCGTACATCAGGGCTAGCGGGAGGTTACAATGAGCAGTTCTTC.